These 22 T cell receptor beta chains share one sample of origin, sequenced in a study of metastatic and nonmetastatic thyroid tumors. TCRdb recomputed clones from the PCR reads via MiXCR. The sample has 10,000 to 15,000 clones; 26% are singletons. Thyroid surgery was preceded by no treatment in any patient. The sequencing sample was made of tumor tissue. The receptor set was obtained from a female donor with papillary thyroid cancer or a benign thyroid nodule (not recorded which). Some clones in this sample may be carry-over from other donors' samples.

As concerns this clone: This sample includes further DNA sequences coding for the same CDR3. V and J are TRBV10-2 and TRBJ2-5; D tentatively reads TRBD1 or TRBD2 (5 bases each). V dropped 8 bases and J dropped 2 bases, with 9 bases sitting between them. The CDR3 consists of 12 residues. The germline CDR1 and CDR2 sequences are WSHSY and SAAADI. For the CDR3, the DNA is TGCGCCAGCGGGGGTGTTCAAGAGACCCAGTACTTC. This codes for CASGGVQETQYF.

The chain is built from TRBV6-5 and TRBJ1-5, with D possibly TRBD1 on 6 matching bases. V was clipped by 2 bases and J by 6 bases, with 14 bases between them. Germline CDR1 MNHEY, CDR2 SVGAGI. The CDR3 sequence is 15 residues long. CDR3 in amino acids: CASSYNHRAGQPQHF. In DNA form, the CDR3 reads TGTGCCAGCAGTTACAACCACAGGGCAGGTCAGCCCCAGCATTTT.

V gene TRBV24-1 combines with J gene TRBJ1-2; perhaps TRBD1 as D (5 bases). The CDR3 spans 16 residues. The V end was cut by 3 bases, the J end by 8 bases, with 21 bases between. Germline V CDR1 and CDR2: KGHDR, SFDVKD. CDR3 coding DNA: TGTGCCACCAGTGATGAGGGACGCCACTCGGGTTACGGCTACACCTTC. It specifies CATSDEGRHSGYGYTF.

In its sample, this clone was seen a few times. CDR3 sequence: CASSTSGSLKQYF. CDR3 bases: TGTGCCAGCAGTACTAGCGGGAGCCTCAAGCAGTACTTC. The chain is built from TRBV27 and TRBJ2-7, with 11 bases identical to TRBD2. Germline V lookup: CDR1 MNHEY, CDR2 SMNVEV (reference sequence). This CDR3 contains 13 residues. The J segment lost 8 bases and the V segment lost 5 bases, leaving 5 bases of the junction unmatched.

This clone has only a few counts. The rearrangement links TRBV28 to TRBJ1-1; D is perhaps TRBD1 (5 bases). This CDR3 spans 17 amino acids. The germline gives CDR1 MDHEN, CDR2 SYDVKM. V gave up 4 bases and J gave up 0 bases, with 18 bases separating them. The CDR3 is CASSSGQGAALNTEAFF. The CDR3 DNA is TGTGCCAGCAGTTCAGGGCAGGGTGCTGCTCTGAACACTGAAGCTTTCTTT.

V is TRBV3-1 and J is TRBJ1-4; 10 bases align to TRBD1. There are 16 residues in the CDR3. The germline CDR1 and CDR2 sequences are LGHDT and YNNKEL (reference sequence). V lost 5 bases to trimming and J lost 0 bases; unmatched junction nucleotides: 3. The chain's CDR3 is CASSLGQGATNEKLFF. The CDR3 DNA is TGTGCCAGCAGCTTAGGACAGGGGGCAACTAATGAAAAACTGTTTTTT.

This clone was picked up many times. The V and J genes are TRBV2 and TRBJ1-4; D might be TRBD1 (6 bases). V was trimmed by 9 bases and J by 5 bases, leaving 13 bases between them. Germline V CDR1 and CDR2: SNHLY, FYNNEI. The CDR3 runs to 13 residues. The CDR3, as DNA: TGTGCCAGGCGACAGGCGGAAAATGAAAAACTGTTTTTT. It yields the protein CARRQAENEKLFF.

CDR3: CASSLASGTGLCYTF. The CDR3 nucleotides are TGTGCCAGCAGCTTAGCCTCCGGTACAGGGCTCTGCTACACCTTC. V and J are TRBV7-2 and TRBJ1-2; D may be TRBD1 (6 bases). The CDR3 loop spans 15 amino acids. Germline assignment: CDR1 SGHTA and CDR2 FQGNSA. V lost 0 bases and J 9 bases, leaving 17 bases between the germline ends.

The table lists this clone with a few counts. The rearrangement links TRBV7-6 to TRBJ2-1; the match to TRBD1 covers 7 bases. V lost 9 bases to trimming and J lost 7 bases; unmatched junction nucleotides: 3. Germline loops: CDR1 SGHVS, CDR2 FNYEAQ. This CDR3 region has 11 residues. This CDR3 is CASSTGNEQFF. The DNA for the CDR3 is TGTGCCAGTTCGACAGGGAATGAGCAGTTCTTC.

The chain recombines TRBV20-1 with TRBJ2-1; no firm D call. The germline CDR1 and CDR2 sequences are DFQATT and SNEGSKA (reference sequence). CDR3 size: 11 residues. Trimming shortened V by 5 bases and J by 7 bases, and 9 bases separated the two germline ends. CDR3 protein: CSALFGNEQFF. CDR3 nucleotide sequence: TGCAGTGCTTTATTTGGGAATGAGCAGTTCTTC.

Relative to its sample, this clone is medium-sized. The chain has TRBV19 and TRBJ2-5; D unresolved. Trimming cost V 5 bases and J 0 bases, with 10 bases left between them. The CDR3 extends over 14 amino acids. Germline CDR1 and CDR2: LNHDA and SQIVND (reference sequence). CDR3: CASSARMYQETQYF. The CDR3 bases are TGTGCCAGTAGTGCTCGTATGTACCAAGAGACCCAGTACTTC.

This clone was detected ten times or more. The gene calls are TRBV7-2 and TRBJ1-3; 7 nucleotides align to TRBD1. The CDR3 has 15 amino acids. J lost 2 bases, V lost 5 bases, and 6 bases had no gene match. Germline CDR1 SGHTA, CDR2 FQGNSA. CDR3 in amino acids: CASSPATGPGNTIYF. The DNA for the CDR3 is TGTGCCAGCAGCCCGGCGACAGGGCCTGGAAACACCATATATTTT.

This sequence joins TRBV28 and TRBJ2-1; a possible D gene is TRBD2 (5 bases). Germline V gene sequence: CDR1 MDHEN, CDR2 SYDVKM. The CDR3 runs 14 residues. Trimming took 5 bases from V and 3 from J, leaving 11 bases between them. In DNA form, the CDR3 reads TGTGCCAGCAGTGGGAGCCTTGTCTACAATGAGCAGTTCTTC. Protein sequence: CASSGSLVYNEQFF.

The chain combines TRBV6-5 with TRBJ2-1; the D is unclear. CDR3 length equals 14 residues. Trimming left V 2 bases short and J 2 bases short, with 7 bases between. Germline CDR1 reads MNHEY; CDR2 reads SVGAGI. The CDR3 reads CASSYNGAYNEQFF. As DNA, the CDR3 is TGTGCCAGCAGTTACAACGGAGCCTACAATGAGCAGTTCTTC.

The CDR3 is CAANGGGGGQTRETQYF. CDR3 sequence (DNA): TGTGCAGCAAACGGGGGGGGCGGGGGACAGACTAGAGAAACCCAGTACTTC. V and J are TRBV6-2 or TRBV6-3 and TRBJ2-5; tentative D call: TRBD2 (8 bases). This CDR3 is built from 17 residues. CDR1 is MNHEY and CDR2 is SVGEGT in the germline V gene.

This clone is labeled as medium-sized. The chain is built from TRBV28 and TRBJ2-2, with D possibly being TRBD2 (6 bases). The CDR3 runs 14 residues. Germline V lookup: CDR1 MDHEN, CDR2 SYDVKM. V lost 8 bases and J 4 bases, leaving 14 bases between the germline ends. CDR3 sequence (DNA): TGTGCCAGCTATGGGCGGGGACCCACCGGGGAGCTGTTTTTT. Translating gives CASYGRGPTGELFF. Based on the CDR3 plus reference TRBV28 and TRBJ2-2, the full variable domain is DVKVTQSSRYLVKRTGEKVFLECVQDMDHENMFWYRQDPGLGLRLIYFSYDVKMKEKGDIPEGYSVSREKKERFSLILESASTNQTSMYLCASYGRGPTGELFFGEGSRLTVL.

This clone has more than one count but fewer than ten. J is TRBJ1-4 and V is TRBV28, with D hard to call. Trimming left V 5 bases short and J 10 bases short, with 17 bases between. This CDR3 has 14 amino acids. Germline CDR1 MDHEN, CDR2 SYDVKM. The CDR3 protein is CASSPNPVVGKLFF. The CDR3 DNA reads as TGTGCCAGCAGTCCAAACCCGGTAGTGGGAAAACTGTTTTTT.

This clone was seen repeatedly, ten times or more. V usage is TRBV5-1 and J usage is TRBJ2-7; either TRBD1 or TRBD2 may fit D (5 bases each). The CDR3 runs to 16 residues. V was cut by 3 bases and J by 1 base, with 17 bases left in between. Germline V gives CDR1 SGHRS, CDR2 YFSETQ. CDR3 amino acids: CASSWAWDGRSYEQYF. The CDR3 coding sequence is TGCGCCAGCAGCTGGGCCTGGGACGGACGTTCCTACGAGCAGTACTTC.

The rearrangement links TRBV7-2 to TRBJ2-1; possibly TRBD1 for D (6 bases). The CDR3 is 14 residues long. V was shortened by 3 bases and J by 5 bases, with 11 bases between the two germline ends. The germline V gene encodes CDR1 SGHTA and CDR2 FQGNSA. The CDR3 DNA reads as TGTGCCAGCAGCTTTTGGACAGCGAACAATGAGCAGTTCTTC. Translation: CASSFWTANNEQFF. The variable domain in full, completed from reference TRBV7-2 and TRBJ2-1, reads GAGVSQSPSNKVTEKGKDVELRCDPISGHTALYWYRQSLGQGLEFLIYFQGNSAPDKSGLPSDRFSAERTGGSVSTLTIQRTQQEDSAVYLCASSFWTANNEQFFGPGTRLTVL.

This clone occurred many times. CDR3 DNA sequence: TGTGCCAGCAGCTTCAAGGACAGGGGTGAGACCCAGTACTTC. Protein: CASSFKDRGETQYF. The V gene is TRBV7-8, the J gene TRBJ2-5; 9 bases align to TRBD1. This CDR3 spans 14 amino acids. J gave up 5 bases and V 3 bases, and 4 bases lay outside the gene matches. Germline V gene lookup returns CDR1 SGHVS and CDR2 FQNEAQ.

This clone counts as medium-sized. This sample includes further DNA sequences coding for the same CDR3. The chain combines TRBV19 with TRBJ1-2; D gene ambiguous. Trimming took 4 bases from V and 8 from J, leaving 8 bases between them. This CDR3 spans 11 amino acids. CDR1 is LNHDA and CDR2 is SQIVND in the germline V gene (reference sequence). As DNA, the CDR3 is TGTGCCAGTAGTACCGTCTGGGGCTACACCTTC. Translation gives CASSTVWGYTF.

This clone was recorded at least ten times. The sample contains more than one DNA sequence encoding this CDR3. CDR3 loop: CASSRAWGGRAYEQYF. The CDR3 nucleotides are TGTGCCAGTAGTAGGGCCTGGGGCGGCCGGGCCTACGAGCAGTACTTC. The chain carries TRBV19 and TRBJ2-7, with a possible D match to TRBD1 (5 bases). CDR3 length equals 16 residues. The germline V gene encodes CDR1 LNHDA and CDR2 SQIVND (reference sequence). V dropped 4 bases and J dropped 2 bases, with 18 bases sitting between them.